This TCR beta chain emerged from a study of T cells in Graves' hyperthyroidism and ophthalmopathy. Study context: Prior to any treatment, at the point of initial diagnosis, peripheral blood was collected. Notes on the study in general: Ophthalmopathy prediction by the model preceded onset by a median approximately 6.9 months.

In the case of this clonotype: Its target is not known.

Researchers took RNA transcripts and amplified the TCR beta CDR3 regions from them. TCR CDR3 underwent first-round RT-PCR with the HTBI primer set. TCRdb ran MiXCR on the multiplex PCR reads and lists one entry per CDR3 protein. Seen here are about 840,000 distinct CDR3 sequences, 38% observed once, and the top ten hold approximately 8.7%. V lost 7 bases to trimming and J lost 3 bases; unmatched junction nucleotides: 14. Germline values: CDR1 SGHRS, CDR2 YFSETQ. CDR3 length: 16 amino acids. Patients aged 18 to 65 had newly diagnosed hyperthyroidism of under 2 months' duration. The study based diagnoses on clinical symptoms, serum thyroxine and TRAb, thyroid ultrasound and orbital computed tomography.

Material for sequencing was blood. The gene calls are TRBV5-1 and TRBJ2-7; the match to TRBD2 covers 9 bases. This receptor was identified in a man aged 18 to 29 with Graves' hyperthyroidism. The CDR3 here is CASGPSGGGRDYEQYF. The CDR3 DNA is TGCGCCAGCGGCCCCTCCGGGGGCGGGAGGGACTACGAGCAGTACTTC. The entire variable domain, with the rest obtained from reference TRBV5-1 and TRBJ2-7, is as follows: KAGVTQTPRYLIKTRGQQVTLSCSPISGHRSVSWYQQTPGQGLQFLFEYFSETQRNKGNFPGRFSGRQFSNSRSEMNVSTLELGDSALYLCASGPSGGGRDYEQYFGPGTRLTVT.